What follows are 14 T cell receptor beta chains derived from one specimen sequenced in a study of cytomegalovirus exposure and HLA in healthy donors. This table comes from immunoSEQ multiplex PCR, and its TCRdb copy is limited to in-frame clones, with some not included. The top ten clones hold around 6.7% of a sample with about 190,000 clones, around four fifths of them seen once. The sequenced material came from PBMCs. These receptors were obtained from a man between 18 and 29 years old in good health and CMV-seropositive.

The chain combines TRBV4-3 with TRBJ2-1; TRBD1 is a possible D gene (6 bases). The V end lost 3 bases, the J end lost 2 bases, and 11 bases lay between the germline ends. Germline lookup yields CDR1 LGHNA and CDR2 YSLEER. The CDR3 contains 15 residues. This CDR3 reads CASSQRQATYNEQFF. The CDR3 DNA is TGCGCCAGCAGCCAGCGACAGGCCACCTACAATGAGCAGTTCTTC.

This clone came up a few times. This chain connects TRBV7-2 to TRBJ2-7; D is unresolved. The CDR3 is 11 residues long. Germline lookup yields CDR1 SGHTA and CDR2 FQGNSA. The ends were cut back, 5 bases at V and 4 bases at J, with 6 bases in the middle. This chain's CDR3 is CASSTPYEQYF. CDR3 nucleotide sequence: TGTGCCAGCAGCACTCCTTACGAGCAGTACTTC.

This clone was detected only a few times. The chain recombines TRBV4-2 with TRBJ1-5; 10 positions match TRBD1. Germline assignment: CDR1 LGHNA and CDR2 YNFKEQ. The CDR3 has 16 residues. V trimming: 0 bases; J trimming: 9 bases; junction bases outside the gene matches: 8. CDR3 region: CASSQDGTGERPPQHF. CDR3 coding DNA: TGTGCCAGCAGCCAAGATGGGACAGGGGAGCGGCCGCCCCAGCATTTT.

The V call is TRBV14, the J call TRBJ2-1; tentatively, D is TRBD1 (5 bases). The CDR3 has 17 residues. Germline values: CDR1 SGHDN, CDR2 FVKESK. V lost 0 bases, J lost 1 base, and 13 bases lay in between. The CDR3 here is CASSQDFGRASYNEQFF. The DNA of the CDR3 is TGTGCCAGCAGCCAAGATTTCGGCAGGGCGTCCTACAATGAGCAGTTCTTC.

The chain combines TRBV27 with TRBJ2-1; possibly TRBD1 for D (6 bases). V was pared by 6 bases and J by 0 bases, with 21 bases between. The length of the CDR3 is 18 residues. From germline, CDR1 is MNHEY and CDR2 SMNVEV (reference sequence). In DNA, the CDR3 is TGTGCCAGCAGAGTTGCAGGGGAGAGGAGCTACTCCTACAATGAGCAGTTCTTC. Translated: CASRVAGERSYSYNEQFF.

This clone came up once. V is TRBV5-1 and J is TRBJ2-7, with D uncertain. The CDR3 is made up of 14 amino acids. The V gene's germline CDR1 is SGHRS and CDR2 YFSETQ. Between the trimmed V and J ends, which lost 0 bases and 6 bases, there was a span of 13 bases. CDR3 sequence (DNA): TGCGCCAGCAGCTTGGAGGCCCGAGCAGGCGAGCAGTACTTC. Protein: CASSLEARAGEQYF.

This chain joins TRBV19 and TRBJ2-1; 13 bases are a match to TRBD2. CDR3 size: 15 residues. Trimming took 6 bases from V and 4 from J; bases not matched to a gene: 3. CDR1 and CDR2 (germline): LNHDA, SQIVND (reference sequence). CDR3 coding DNA: TGTGCCAGTAGCATGACTAGCGGGAGGTACAATGAGCAGTTCTTC. Translated, it gives CASSMTSGRYNEQFF.

A single count supports this clone. The CDR3 DNA sequence: TGTGCCAGCAGCTTACATCAGGCGAACACTGAAGCTTTCTTT. Translation gives CASSLHQANTEAFF. This chain joins TRBV11-1 and TRBJ1-1; D remains ambiguous. This CDR3 is 14 amino acids long. Trimming removed 2 bases at V and 1 base at J, with 8 bases between. Germline V gene data show CDR1 as SGHAT and CDR2 as FQDESV (reference sequence).

The chain recombines TRBV25-1 with TRBJ1-2; 9 bases align to TRBD1. The ends lost 2 bases at V and 6 bases at J; junction bases unmatched: 4. The CDR3 spans 14 residues. Germline CDR1 and CDR2: MGHDK and SYGVNS. CDR3 nucleotide sequence: TGTGCCAGCAGTGAAACACGGACAGGGGATGGCTACACCTTC. Translation gives CASSETRTGDGYTF.

The J gene is TRBJ1-1, the V gene TRBV6-5, with D possibly being TRBD1 (6 bases). Germline-derived CDR1 and CDR2 are MNHEY and SVGAGI. Trimming cost V 7 bases and J 1 base, with 13 bases left between them. CDR3 size: 14 residues. The CDR3 DNA follows: TGTGCCAGCAAACCCGCGGGGGCGAACACTGAAGCTTTCTTT. It translates to CASKPAGANTEAFF.

The chain is built from TRBV2 and TRBJ2-1, with 10 nucleotides matching TRBD2. The V gene end was trimmed by 7 bases and the J gene end by 3 bases; junction bases not matched to a gene: 6. Germline-derived CDR1 and CDR2 are SNHLY and FYNNEI. CDR3 length: 15 amino acids. CDR3 bases: TGTGCCAGCACTTCGGGACTAGCGATCTACAATGAGCAGTTCTTC. Protein: CASTSGLAIYNEQFF.

This sequence joins TRBV27 and TRBJ1-5; no reliable D call. The CDR3 runs 13 residues. Trimming shortened V by 1 base and J by 7 bases, and 8 bases separated the two germline ends. CDR1 and CDR2 (germline): MNHEY, SMNVEV (reference sequence). The CDR3 DNA sequence: TGTGCCAGCAGTTTATTTCAGGCGCAGCCCCAGCATTTT. As protein: CASSLFQAQPQHF.

J is TRBJ2-5 and V is TRBV7-8, with TRBD2 matching 8 bases. Looked up from germline, CDR1 is SGHVS and CDR2 is FQNEAQ. Losses at the gene ends were 5 bases for V and 5 bases for J; bases not matched to a gene: 13. The CDR3 is made up of 16 amino acids. The CDR3 DNA follows: TGTGCCAGCAGCGCAGCCCGACTAGCGACCAAGGAGACCCAGTACTTC. This codes for CASSAARLATKETQYF.

This clone was observed once. The chain joins TRBV7-7 to TRBJ2-1; TRBD1 is a possible D gene (6 bases). The length of the CDR3 is 15 residues. Germline CDR1 SSHAT, CDR2 FNYEAQ (reference sequence). V gave up 5 bases and J gave up 2 bases, with 13 bases separating them. The DNA of the CDR3 is TGTGCCAGCAGCCCCGAATGGGGGCCCTACAATGAGCAGTTCTTC. Amino acids: CASSPEWGPYNEQFF.